This section outlines one T cell receptor beta chain sequence together with its context. Its antigen is unidentified. This entry belongs to a study of OX40 agonist ivuxolimab in advanced cancers. Study overall: There were three patients with partial responses, one having hepatocellular carcinoma and two cutaneous melanoma.

TCRdb keeps only in-frame clones here, not all; method: immunoSEQ multiplex PCR. The table shows roughly 50,000 clones, with approximately 90% occurring only once. Study-wide points: At 0.1 to 3.0 mg/kg, clonal expansion of CD4+ and CD8+ blood T cells had occurred by week 6.

The CDR3 covers 10 residues. Germline CDR1 and CDR2: DFQATT and SNEGSKA (reference sequence). V gave up 4 bases and J gave up 4 bases, with 4 bases separating them. The receptor comes from an adult with an advanced solid tumor such as melanoma, head and neck, liver or kidney cancer. The chain links TRBV20-1 to TRBJ1-1; no clear D gene. Material: CD4+ or CD8+ T cells sorted from blood, obtained in a trial of the OX40 agonist ivuxolimab. CDR3 nucleotide sequence: TGCAGTGCTATTGGCACTGAAGCTTTCTTT. Translated: CSAIGTEAFF.